Below, 13 T cell receptor beta chains from the same sample are listed, as sequenced in a study of T cell changes during pregnancy in multiple sclerosis. Clones were read by immunoSEQ multiplex PCR, and TCRdb kept only the in-frame ones, dropping some. Among about 44,000 clones listed, approximately 96% were seen once. The material sequenced was peripheral blood, taken in the second trimester of pregnancy. Receptor source: a female donor with multiple sclerosis, enrolled in a pregnancy study.

This clone was recorded only once. The rearrangement uses TRBV7-3 and TRBJ2-7, with D possibly being TRBD2 (5 bases). The CDR3 extends over 15 amino acids. The V end was cut by 3 bases, the J end by 2 bases, with 14 bases between. Germline values: CDR1 SGHTA, CDR2 FQGTGA. The CDR3 here is CASSFGVSPPYEQYF. The CDR3 coding sequence is TGTGCCAGCAGCTTCGGGGTGTCTCCACCCTACGAGCAGTACTTC.

The V gene is TRBV2, the J gene TRBJ2-1; TRBD2 agrees at 11 bases. Looked up from germline, CDR1 is SNHLY and CDR2 is FYNNEI. The CDR3 extends over 21 amino acids. The V segment lost 5 bases and the J segment 1 base; nucleotides outside the gene matches: 19. CDR3 loop: CASSRDVAGGPFIGSYNEQFF. CDR3 DNA sequence: TGTGCCAGCAGTAGGGATGTAGCGGGAGGGCCCTTCATTGGGTCCTACAATGAGCAGTTCTTC. Filled out from reference TRBV2 and TRBJ2-1, the complete variable domain reads EPEVTQTPSHQVTQMGQEVILRCVPISNHLYFYWYRQILGQKVEFLVSFYNNEISEKSEIFDDQFSVERPDGSNFTLKIRSTKLEDSAMYFCASSRDVAGGPFIGSYNEQFFGPGTRLTVL.

The V call is TRBV9, the J call TRBJ1-4; 9 nucleotides match TRBD1. The CDR3 totals 11 residues. The J segment lost 15 bases and the V segment lost 4 bases, leaving 4 bases of the junction unmatched. CDR1 SGDLS and CDR2 YYNGEE come from the germline V gene. In DNA form, the CDR3 reads TGTGCCAGCAGCCCGGGACAGGGCTTGTTTTTT. Translating it yields CASSPGQGLFF.

This clone has only one observation. V is TRBV4-1 and J is TRBJ2-1, with no clear D. V gave up 4 bases and J gave up 9 bases, with 16 bases separating them. Looked up from germline, CDR1 is MGHRA and CDR2 is YSYEKL. This CDR3 region has 14 residues. The CDR3 sequence is CASSLDPQEAEQFF. For the CDR3, the DNA is TGCGCCAGCAGCCTCGACCCTCAAGAGGCTGAGCAGTTCTTC.

The V call is TRBV4-3, the J call TRBJ2-6; 9 nucleotides agree with TRBD1. Germline V gene sequence: CDR1 LGHNA, CDR2 YSLEER. This CDR3 contains 21 residues. The J segment lost 2 bases and the V segment lost 2 bases, leaving 16 bases of the junction unmatched. The chain's CDR3 is CASSQFMGTGLSRTGANVLTF. The DNA for the CDR3 is TGCGCCAGCAGCCAATTTATGGGGACAGGGCTCTCTCGGACTGGGGCCAACGTCCTGACTTTC.

The genes are TRBV7-6 and TRBJ2-1; D might be TRBD1 (5 bases). This CDR3 is built from 13 residues. Trimming stripped 5 bases from V and 5 bases from J, with 10 bases between. Germline assignment: CDR1 SGHVS and CDR2 FNYEAQ. The CDR3 is CASSAGHNNEQFF. In DNA, the CDR3 is TGTGCCAGCAGCGCCGGACACAACAATGAGCAGTTCTTC. Together with reference TRBV7-6 and TRBJ2-1, the CDR3 gives the full variable domain: GAGVSQSPRYKVTKRGQDVALRCDPISGHVSLYWYRQALGQGPEFLTYFNYEAQQDKSGLPNDRFSAERPEGSISTLTIQRTEQRDSAMYRCASSAGHNNEQFFGPGTRLTVL.

The chain recombines TRBV7-3 with TRBJ1-5; the D gene is possibly TRBD1 (5 bases). The CDR3 extends over 13 amino acids. V lost 1 base and J 11 bases, leaving 12 bases between the germline ends. Per the germline V gene, CDR1 is SGHTA and CDR2 is FQGTGA. The CDR3 spells CASSLIGGGAQHF. In DNA, the CDR3 is TGTGCCAGCAGCTTAATCGGGGGAGGGGCCCAGCATTTT.

The chain is built from TRBV28 and TRBJ2-3; possibly TRBD2 for D (5 bases). The length of the CDR3 is 20 residues. The V gene's germline CDR1 is MDHEN and CDR2 SYDVKM. Trimming took off 5 bases at V and 1 base at J, with 28 bases between the two ends. CDR3 sequence (DNA): TGTGCCAGCAGTCTCCCGGGCCCTGGACGGGAATTAAGGGGCACAGATACGCAGTATTTT. Its translation is CASSLPGPGRELRGTDTQYF.

The chain has TRBV7-2 and TRBJ2-5, with D possibly being TRBD2 (6 bases). This CDR3 region has 11 residues. V was shortened by 6 bases and J by 10 bases, with 12 bases between the two germline ends. Per germline, CDR1 SGHTA and CDR2 FQGNSA. This chain's CDR3 is CASRAGSVQYF. CDR3 bases: TGTGCCAGCAGGGCGGGATCTGTCCAGTACTTC.

CDR3 in amino acids: CASRITRTGGTDTQYF. In nucleotides, the CDR3 is TGCGCCAGCAGAATAACCAGGACAGGGGGCACAGATACGCAGTATTTT. V and J are TRBV5-1 and TRBJ2-3; 9 bases fit TRBD1. The germline CDR1 and CDR2 sequences are SGHRS and YFSETQ. The CDR3 extends over 16 amino acids. The V gene end was trimmed by 5 bases and the J gene end by 1 base; junction bases not matched to a gene: 8. Supplemented by reference TRBV5-1 and TRBJ2-3, the full variable domain reads KAGVTQTPRYLIKTRGQQVTLSCSPISGHRSVSWYQQTPGQGLQFLFEYFSETQRNKGNFPGRFSGRQFSNSRSEMNVSTLELGDSALYLCASRITRTGGTDTQYFGPGTRLTVL.

The V call is TRBV30, the J call TRBJ2-3; D is undetermined. Deletions cut 2 bases from V and 1 base from J, with 4 bases between. The CDR3 runs to 12 residues. Germline V gene lookup returns CDR1 GTSNPN and CDR2 SVGIG (reference sequence). The CDR3 coding sequence is TGTGCCTGGAGTCCTGGCACAGATACGCAGTATTTT. Amino acids: CAWSPGTDTQYF.

V and J are TRBV5-4 and TRBJ2-5; D is perhaps TRBD2 (7 bases). The CDR3 runs to 17 residues. Trimming removed 4 bases at V and 0 bases at J, with 19 bases between. Germline V gene lookup returns CDR1 SGHNT and CDR2 YYREEE (reference sequence). The CDR3 reads CASSRSRAGADQETQYF. The CDR3 DNA follows: TGTGCCAGCAGCCGATCTCGCGCGGGGGCGGACCAAGAGACCCAGTACTTC.

The V gene is TRBV18, the J gene TRBJ2-1; a weak D match, TRBD2 (6 bases). V dropped 3 bases and J dropped 5 bases, with 20 bases sitting between them. The CDR3 is 17 residues long. Germline V gene lookup returns CDR1 KGHSH and CDR2 LQKENI. In DNA form, the CDR3 reads TGTGCCAGCTCACCCCTCAGCGGGCGCCATGGCCACAATGAGCAGTTCTTC. This sequence encodes CASSPLSGRHGHNEQFF.